This TCR beta chain appears in the sequencing data of a study of early T cells in non-severe SARS-CoV-2 infection. General study results and limits: VDJdb-based annotation leaned toward anti-spike CD8 responses and missed private and CD4 specificities.

The CDR3 has 11 residues. Trimming shortened V by 7 bases and J by 4 bases, and 8 bases separated the two germline ends. CDR1 MNHEY and CDR2 SVGEGT come from the germline V gene. Each cDNA molecule carried a unique molecular identifier. Each CDR3 protein gets one entry after TCRdb re-called the 5' RACE reads with MiXCR. Here the sample spans 95,000 to 150,000 distinct CDR3 sequences, 15% being singletons. This clonotype was seen a handful of times. Its antigen remains unidentified. The sample comprised whole blood. The V and J genes are TRBV6-2 or TRBV6-3 and TRBJ2-7; D remains unclear. This TCR derives from an adult who was a healthcare worker with PCR-confirmed SARS-CoV-2 infection or an uninfected control (not recorded which). CDR3 sequence reads: CASKLGYEQYF. The CDR3 coding sequence is TGTGCCAGCAAACTGGGATACGAGCAGTACTTC.